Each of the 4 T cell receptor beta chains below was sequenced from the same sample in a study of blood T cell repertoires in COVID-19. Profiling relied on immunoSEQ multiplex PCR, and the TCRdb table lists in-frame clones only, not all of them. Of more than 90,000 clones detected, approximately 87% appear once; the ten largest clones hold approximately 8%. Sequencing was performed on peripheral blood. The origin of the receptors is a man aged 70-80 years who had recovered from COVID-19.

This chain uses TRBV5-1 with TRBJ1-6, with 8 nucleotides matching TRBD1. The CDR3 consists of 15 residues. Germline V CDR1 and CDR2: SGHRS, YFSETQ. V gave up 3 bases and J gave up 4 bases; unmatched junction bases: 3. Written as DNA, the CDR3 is TGCGCCAGCAGCTCCGGGACAGGATATAATTCACCCCTCCACTTT. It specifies CASSSGTGYNSPLHF.

In DNA form, the CDR3 reads TGTGCCAGTAGTGCCACTAGCGGGAGCTCCTACGAGCAGTACTTC. As protein: CASSATSGSSYEQYF. The chain employs TRBV19 and TRBJ2-7; TRBD2 matches 11 bases. The junction had 3 bases not matched to a gene; V was cut back by 5 bases and J by 0 bases. CDR1 and CDR2 (germline): LNHDA, SQIVND (reference sequence). The CDR3 is 15 residues long.

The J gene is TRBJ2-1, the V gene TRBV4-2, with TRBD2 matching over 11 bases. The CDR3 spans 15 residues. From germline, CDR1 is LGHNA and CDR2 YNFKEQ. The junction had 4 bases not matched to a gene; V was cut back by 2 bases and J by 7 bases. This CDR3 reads CASSQIAGGPNEQFF. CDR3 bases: TGTGCCAGCAGCCAAATAGCGGGAGGGCCGAATGAGCAGTTCTTC.

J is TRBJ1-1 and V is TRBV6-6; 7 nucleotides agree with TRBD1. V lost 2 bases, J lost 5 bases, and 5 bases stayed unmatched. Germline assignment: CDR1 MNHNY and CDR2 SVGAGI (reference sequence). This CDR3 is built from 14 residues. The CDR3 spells CASSYRGPDTEAFF. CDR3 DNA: TGTGCCAGCAGTTACAGGGGGCCGGATACTGAAGCTTTCTTT.